Listed here are 5 T cell receptor beta chains from one sample, sequenced in a study of cytomegalovirus exposure and HLA in healthy donors. The method was immunoSEQ multiplex PCR; TCRdb's version includes in-frame clones alone and lacks a portion of them. The sample includes about 200,000 clones, 80% to 85% seen only once; the top ten take around 1.2%. Specimen: PBMCs. Receptors were obtained from a woman in her 30s in good health and CMV-seronegative.

This clone was detected only once. This chain links TRBV6-1 with TRBJ1-2, with a weak D call TRBD1 (5 bases). The CDR3 extends over 13 amino acids. V was clipped by 7 bases and J by 8 bases, with 17 bases between them. Looked up from germline, CDR1 is MNHNS and CDR2 is SASEGT. CDR3 protein: CASTQDELWGYTF. The CDR3 DNA reads as TGTGCCAGCACACAGGACGAACTATGGGGCTACACCTTC.

Only a few counts were recorded for this clone. This sequence joins TRBV6-1 and TRBJ2-3, with 8 bases that match TRBD1. J lost 5 bases, V lost 7 bases, and 8 bases had no gene match. This CDR3 has 14 amino acids. Germline CDR1 MNHNS, CDR2 SASEGT. The CDR3 sequence is CASTSGGNVDTQYF. The CDR3 region has the DNA TGTGCCAGCACTTCAGGGGGCAACGTAGATACGCAGTATTTT.

In its sample, this clone was seen once. The gene calls are TRBV30 and TRBJ2-5; D gene uncertain. Trimming took 0 bases from V and 4 from J, leaving 6 bases between them. Germline lookup yields CDR1 GTSNPN and CDR2 SVGIG (reference sequence). The CDR3 has 12 amino acids. For the CDR3, the DNA is TGTGCCTGGAGTGTACTTATAGAGACCCAGTACTTC. Translated: CAWSVLIETQYF.

The rearrangement links TRBV5-1 to TRBJ1-1; 9 bases match TRBD1. Germline lookup yields CDR1 SGHRS and CDR2 YFSETQ. The V and J ends lost 0 bases and 0 bases, in that order; junction bases with no gene match: 3. The CDR3 sequence is 16 residues long. The CDR3: CASSLGRTGVNTEAFF. The CDR3 DNA follows: TGCGCCAGCAGCTTGGGAAGGACAGGGGTGAACACTGAAGCTTTCTTT.

In its sample, this clone was seen a few times. This chain connects TRBV29-1 to TRBJ2-4, with D possibly TRBD1 on 6 matching bases. Germline V lookup: CDR1 SQVTM, CDR2 ANQGSEA. CDR3 size: 16 residues. Trimming removed 1 base at V and 0 bases at J, with 13 bases between. CDR3: CSVEARQELAKNIQYF. The DNA for the CDR3 is TGCAGCGTTGAAGCCCGACAGGAGCTAGCCAAAAACATTCAGTACTTC.